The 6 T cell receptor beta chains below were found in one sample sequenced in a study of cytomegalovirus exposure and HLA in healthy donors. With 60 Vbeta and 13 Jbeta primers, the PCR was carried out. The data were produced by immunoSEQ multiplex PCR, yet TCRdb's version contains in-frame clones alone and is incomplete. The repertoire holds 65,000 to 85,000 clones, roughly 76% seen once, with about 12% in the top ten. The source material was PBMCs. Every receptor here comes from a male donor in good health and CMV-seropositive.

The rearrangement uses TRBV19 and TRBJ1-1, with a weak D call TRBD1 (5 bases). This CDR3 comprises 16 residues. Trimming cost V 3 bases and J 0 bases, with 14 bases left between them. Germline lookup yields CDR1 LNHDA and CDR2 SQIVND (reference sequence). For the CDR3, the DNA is TGTGCCAGTAGTATTGGAGGGGCCGCGATGAACACTGAAGCTTTCTTT. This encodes CASSIGGAAMNTEAFF.

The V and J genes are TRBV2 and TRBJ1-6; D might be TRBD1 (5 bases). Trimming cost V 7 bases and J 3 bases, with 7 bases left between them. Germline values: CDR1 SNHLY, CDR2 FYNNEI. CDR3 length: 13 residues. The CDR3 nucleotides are TGTGCCAGCACCAGGGACTATAATTCACCCCTCCACTTT. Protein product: CASTRDYNSPLHF.

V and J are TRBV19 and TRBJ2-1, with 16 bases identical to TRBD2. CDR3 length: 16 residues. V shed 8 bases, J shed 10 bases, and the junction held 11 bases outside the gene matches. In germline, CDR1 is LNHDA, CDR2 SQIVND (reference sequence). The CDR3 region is CASGFGTSGRAREQFF. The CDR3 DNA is TGTGCCAGTGGATTCGGGACTAGCGGGAGGGCACGGGAGCAGTTCTTC.

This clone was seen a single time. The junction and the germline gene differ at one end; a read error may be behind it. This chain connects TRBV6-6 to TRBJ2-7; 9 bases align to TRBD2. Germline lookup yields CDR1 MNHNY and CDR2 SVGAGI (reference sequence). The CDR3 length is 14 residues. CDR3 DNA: TGTGCCGGCAGCATGACTAGCGGCTACTACGAGCAGTACTTC. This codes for CAGSMTSGYYEQYF.

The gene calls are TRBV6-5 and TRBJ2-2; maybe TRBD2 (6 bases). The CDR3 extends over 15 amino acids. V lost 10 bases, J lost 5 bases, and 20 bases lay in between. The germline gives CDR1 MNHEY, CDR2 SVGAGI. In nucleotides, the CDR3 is TGTGCCACCGGATGGAGTAGCGGAGCGACCGGGGAGCTGTTTTTT. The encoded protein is CATGWSSGATGELFF.

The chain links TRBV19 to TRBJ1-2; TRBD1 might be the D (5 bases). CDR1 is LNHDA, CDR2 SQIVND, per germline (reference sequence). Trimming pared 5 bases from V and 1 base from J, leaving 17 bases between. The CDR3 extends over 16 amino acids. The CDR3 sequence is CASSAEMRDFNYGYTF. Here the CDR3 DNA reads TGTGCCAGTAGTGCGGAAATGCGGGACTTTAACTATGGCTACACCTTC.